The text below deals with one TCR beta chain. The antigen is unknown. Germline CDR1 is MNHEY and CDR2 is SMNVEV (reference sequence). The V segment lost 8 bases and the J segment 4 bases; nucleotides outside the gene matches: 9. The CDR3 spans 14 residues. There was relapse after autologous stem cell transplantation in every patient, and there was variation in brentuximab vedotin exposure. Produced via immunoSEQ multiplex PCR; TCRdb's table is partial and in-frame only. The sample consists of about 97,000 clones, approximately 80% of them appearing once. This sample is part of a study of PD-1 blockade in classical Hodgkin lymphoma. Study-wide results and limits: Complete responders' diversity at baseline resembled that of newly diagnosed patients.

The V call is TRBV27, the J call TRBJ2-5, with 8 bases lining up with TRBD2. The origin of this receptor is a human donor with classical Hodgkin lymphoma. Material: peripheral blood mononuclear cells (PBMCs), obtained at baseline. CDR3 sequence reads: CASAGAGTRETQYF. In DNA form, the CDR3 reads TGTGCCAGCGCCGGCGCCGGGACTAGAGAGACCCAGTACTTC.